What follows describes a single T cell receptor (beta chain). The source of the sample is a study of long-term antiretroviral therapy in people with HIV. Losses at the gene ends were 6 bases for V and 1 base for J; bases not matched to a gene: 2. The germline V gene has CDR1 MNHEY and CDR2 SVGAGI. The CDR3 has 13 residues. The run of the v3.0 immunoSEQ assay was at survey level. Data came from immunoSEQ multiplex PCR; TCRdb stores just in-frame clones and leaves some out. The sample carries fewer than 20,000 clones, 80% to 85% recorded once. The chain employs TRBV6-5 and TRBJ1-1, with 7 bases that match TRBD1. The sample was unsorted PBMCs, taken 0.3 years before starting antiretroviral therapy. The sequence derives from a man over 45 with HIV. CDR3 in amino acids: CASRTGRNTEAFF. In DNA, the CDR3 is TGTGCCAGCAGGACAGGGAGGAACACTGAAGCTTTCTTT.